This record covers a single T cell receptor beta chain. The sample carries other DNA sequences with the same CDR3. Trimming pared 4 bases from V and 1 base from J, leaving 9 bases between. CDR3 size: 13 residues. CDR1 is SGHRS, CDR2 YFSETQ, per germline. The sample comes from a study of T cell changes during pregnancy in multiple sclerosis. Only in-frame clones appear in the TCRdb table, and some are missing; sequencing was by immunoSEQ multiplex PCR. Among 100,000 or so clones listed, approximately 92% were seen once. The chain recombines TRBV5-1 with TRBJ2-7, with D possibly being TRBD2 (6 bases). The sample here was peripheral blood, taken in the second trimester of pregnancy. The sequence was obtained from a female donor with multiple sclerosis, enrolled in a pregnancy study. The CDR3 loop reads CASSLEGSYEQYF. The CDR3 region has the DNA TGCGCCAGCAGCCTGGAGGGGTCCTACGAGCAGTACTTC.